This T cell receptor beta chain was found in a study of blood T cell repertoires in COVID-19. Original analysis: From reference gene primer amplification, estimates of nucleated cell counts were derived. The method was immunoSEQ multiplex PCR; TCRdb's version includes in-frame clones alone and lacks a portion of them. V, J and clone size derive from that table, while D and trimming were established from the DNA sequence. The sample records under 300,000 clones, about 87% being singletons. This CDR3 is 16 amino acids long. Trimming took 1 base from V and 1 from J, leaving 13 bases between them. The germline CDR1 and CDR2 sequences are SGHTA and FQGNSA.

Sequencing was performed on peripheral blood. This TCR was recovered from a woman aged 70 to 79 with active or convalescent COVID-19. The chain joins TRBV7-2 to TRBJ1-1; unclear D gene. CDR3 amino acids: CASSLESRLTNTEAFF. CDR3 DNA sequence: TGTGCCAGCAGCTTAGAAAGTAGACTGACGAACACTGAAGCTTTCTTT.